This T cell receptor (beta chain) was sequenced for a study of OX40 agonist ivuxolimab in advanced cancers. Broadly, across the study: The costimulatory receptor OX40 (CD134) was targeted by ivuxolimab, a fully human IgG2 agonistic monoclonal antibody. The paper reports the monotherapy dose-escalation portion (N = 52 patients) of the phase I ivuxolimab trial. A male proportion of 82.7% and a mean age of roughly 55 years, ranging from roughly 20 to 80, were recorded for the dose-escalation cohort. Of the approximately 50 dose-escalation patients, hepatocellular carcinoma was present in 19, melanoma in around 15, renal cell carcinoma in 9 and head and neck cancer in 9. Prior anti-PD-1, anti-PD-L1 or anti-CTLA-4 therapy was permitted, and checkpoint inhibitors had been received by roughly two fifths of dose-escalation patients. Partial responses were achieved by three dose-escalation patients, of whom one had hepatocellular carcinoma and two had cutaneous melanoma. Intravenous ivuxolimab was administered to patients every 2 weeks at six dose levels: 0.01, 0.1, 0.3, 1.5, 3 and 10 mg/kg. Peripheral TCRbeta sequencing aimed to test whether ivuxolimab altered TCR sequence diversity and caused clonal T-cell expansion. The paper's findings and limits, for the study overall: At doses of 0.1 to 3.0 mg/kg, clonal expansion of both CD4+ and CD8+ blood T cells was observed from baseline to week 6. On average, CD8+ T cells showed more expanded clones than CD4+ T cells after ivuxolimab. Partial responders in the 0.1-3.0 mg/kg groups had among the lowest normalized peripheral clonal expansion, especially among CD8+ T cells. The antigen specificity of the peripheral T cells that underwent clonal expansion was not determined. Low levels of normalized T-cell clonal expansion were also seen in some patients who did not respond.

For sequencing of the TCRbeta CDR3 region, genomic DNA was extracted from the sorted cells. The immunoSEQ Assay was used to sequence the TCRbeta CDR3 regions. TCRdb re-hosts the immuneACCESS table, in-frame sequences only. Its copies lack some clones; in the studies checked, an unresolved V gene accounts for under half of them, and the cause for the rest is not known. The sample yields around 12,000 clones; around 80% were counted once. Approximately 35% of the sample comes from the top ten. Patients with autoimmune disease history or receiving systemic immunosuppression were excluded from the trial. In every dose cohort, peripheral blood was drawn for TCR sequencing at baseline, cycle 4 day 1, and cycle 7 day 1. The samples were drawn from a first-in-human, open-label, multicenter phase I dose-escalation trial of ivuxolimab. Adults with locally advanced or metastatic melanoma, renal cell, hepatocellular, or head and neck squamous cell carcinoma were enrolled in the trial. Before TCR sequencing, CD4+ T cells and CD8+ T cells were sorted from peripheral blood as separate populations.

Worth noting for this clone: Its antigen remains undetermined. Base quality data are lacking; no much larger clone is found one base away.

Between the V and J ends, shortened by 6 bases and 1 base respectively, the junction contains 18 bases. The CDR3 numbers 15 residues from cysteine through phenylalanine. Only the CDR3 portion is preserved as DNA: 45 bases, with reading frame beginning at the first base. CDR1 and CDR2, looked up from the germline V gene, are SQVTM and ANQGSEA. The sequence links TRBV29-1 to TRBJ1-1, and perhaps TRBD1 as D gene, on 5 matching bases. The material sequenced was CD4+ or CD8+ T cells sorted from blood, taken in a trial of the OX40 agonist ivuxolimab. The receptor was derived from an adult with an advanced solid tumor such as melanoma, head and neck, liver or kidney cancer. The CDR3 in this case is CSVLSRETPNTEAFF. The sequenced DNA is TGCAGCGTACTTTCCAGGGAGACACCGAACACTGAAGCTTTCTTT.